This T cell receptor (beta chain) appears in the sequencing data of a study of glioma-infiltrating T cells. Study-wide results and limits: Gliomas, especially low-grade, showed above-expected tissue-blood divergence; non-neoplastic patients showed below. CDR3 overlap between tissue and blood was very small.

Trimming pared 4 bases from V and 3 bases from J, leaving 10 bases between. This CDR3 has 13 amino acids. From germline, CDR1 is SGHRS and CDR2 YFSETQ. This clonotype appeared a few times. As yet, its antigen is unknown. Using RNA template, CDR3s of TCR alpha and beta were amplified with iRepertoire arm-PCR. Tissue mRNA or PBMC total RNA, about 85-400 ng, went into one-step reverse transcription and amplification. TCRdb re-called the multiplex PCR reads through MiXCR, storing one row per CDR3 protein. The table includes some 190,000 distinct CDR3 sequences, roughly 32% detected once. The chain links TRBV5-1 to TRBJ2-5; TRBD1 might be the D (6 bases). The clonotype was recovered from a human donor with low-grade glioma or glioblastoma, undergoing nonglioma brain surgery, or in good health (not recorded which). Sample: glioma tissue, nonneoplastic brain tissue, or PBMCs (not recorded which). Written as DNA, the CDR3 is TGCGCCAGCAGCCATAACAGGGAAGAGACCCAGTACTTC. This gives the protein CASSHNREETQYF.